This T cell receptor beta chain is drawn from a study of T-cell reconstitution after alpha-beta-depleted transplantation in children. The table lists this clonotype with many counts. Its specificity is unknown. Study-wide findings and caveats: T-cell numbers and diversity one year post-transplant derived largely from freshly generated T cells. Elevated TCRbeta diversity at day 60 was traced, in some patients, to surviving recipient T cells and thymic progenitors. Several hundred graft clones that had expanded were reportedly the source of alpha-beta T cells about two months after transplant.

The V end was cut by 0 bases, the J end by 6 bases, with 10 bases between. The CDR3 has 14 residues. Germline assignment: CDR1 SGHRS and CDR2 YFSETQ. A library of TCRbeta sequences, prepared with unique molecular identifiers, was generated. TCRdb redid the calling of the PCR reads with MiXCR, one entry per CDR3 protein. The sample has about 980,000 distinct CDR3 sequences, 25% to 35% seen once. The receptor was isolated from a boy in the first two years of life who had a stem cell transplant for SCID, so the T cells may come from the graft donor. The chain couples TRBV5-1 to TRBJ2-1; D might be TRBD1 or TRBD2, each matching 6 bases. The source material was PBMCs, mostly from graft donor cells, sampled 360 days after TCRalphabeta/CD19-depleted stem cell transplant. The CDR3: CASSLVGGGNEQFF. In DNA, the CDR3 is TGCGCCAGCAGCTTGGTGGGGGGCGGCAATGAGCAGTTCTTC.